This section outlines one T cell receptor (beta chain) sequence together with its context. The data were taken from a study of technical replicates of blood from several donors. The length of the CDR3 is 16 residues. CDR1 and CDR2 (germline): SGDLS, YYNGEE. The V and J ends lost 7 bases and 4 bases, in that order; junction bases with no gene match: 11. Profiling relied on immunoSEQ multiplex PCR, and the TCRdb table lists in-frame clones only, not all of them. The table shows some 99,000 clones, with around 95% occurring only once. The receptor's source is a human donor in good health. J is TRBJ2-3 and V is TRBV9; 11 bases fit TRBD2. The sequencing sample was made of T cells isolated from PBMCs. The CDR3 nucleotides read TGTGCCAGCGACGCTGCCGGGACTAGCGGACCAGATACGCAGTATTTT. Amino acid sequence: CASDAAGTSGPDTQYF.